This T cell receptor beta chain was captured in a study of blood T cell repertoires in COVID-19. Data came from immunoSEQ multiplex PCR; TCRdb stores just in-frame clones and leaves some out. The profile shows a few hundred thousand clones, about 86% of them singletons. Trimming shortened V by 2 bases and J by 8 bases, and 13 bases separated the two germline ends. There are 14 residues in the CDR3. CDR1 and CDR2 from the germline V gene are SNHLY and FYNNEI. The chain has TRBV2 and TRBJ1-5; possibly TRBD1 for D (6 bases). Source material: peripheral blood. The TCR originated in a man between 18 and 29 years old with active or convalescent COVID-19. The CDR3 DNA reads TGTGCCAGCAGTGAATCGCGGGGGCGCGAGCCCCAGCATTTT. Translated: CASSESRGREPQHF.